This TCR beta chain was observed in a study of response to subunit inactivated influenza vaccine (dated by TCRdb to between 2018 and 2020). General notes on the study: Deep quantitative profiling of the T cell receptor repertoire was used in the study to follow responses to a trivalent subunit inactivated influenza vaccine. Results and caveats for the whole study, not just this receptor: The authors proposed that each seasonal influenza vaccination may bring in only a limited number of new T cells.

Libraries were made using RT-PCR. Sequencing used an Illumina HiSeq 2500. TCRdb passed the public sequencing reads through fastp at Q25 and MiXCR, retaining productive beta sequences. Each entry merges the rows of one CDR3 protein and shows their most common DNA and genes. The table for this sample lists hundreds of thousands of distinct CDR3 sequences; 14% of them were counted only once. 7.5% to 9% of the sample belongs to the ten largest clones. Turning to this clonotype: This clone's antigen is unknown. No much larger clone exists at a distance of one base, and base qualities are not known.

After removal of 0 bases from V and 2 bases from J, the junction retains 6 bases not matched to a gene. CDR1 and CDR2, per the germline V gene, are LGHNA and YSLEER. The CDR3 covers 17 residues, taking in both the cysteine and the phenylalanine. This entry keeps only the CDR3 DNA: 51 bases, framed from base 1. The chain is made from TRBV4-3 and TRBJ2-3; TRBD1 agrees with 9 junctional bases. The clonotype was recovered from a man between 50 and 59 years old who received an inactivated influenza vaccine. Donor details come from another sample of the same person, matched by shared clones. This material consisted of PBMCs from blood, taken 14 to 15 days before vaccination. Read as DNA, the sequence is TGCGCCAGCAGCCAAGATCCCGGGACAGGGTACACAGATACGCAGTATTTT. Its translation reads: CASSQDPGTGYTDTQYF.